These T cell receptor beta chains were read from a single sample in a study of CD8+CD57+ T cells in acquired aplastic anemia. TCRdb reprocessed the reads with MiXCR, giving one entry per CDR3 protein. Among 100,000 to 150,000 distinct CDR3 sequences listed, under 60% were seen once. What was sequenced was sorted CD4+, CD8+, or CD8+CD57+ T cells (not recorded which) from PBMCs. The receptors derive from a human donor with aplastic anemia. CDR3s include the opening cysteine and the closing phenylalanine or tryptophan. The D gene is left open where the match is weak. Clone size appears in some rows only: once, few, many, or a class for an expanded clone.

d_call j_call v_call clone_size cdr3_nt cdr3_aa
. TRBJ2-1 TRBV19 . TGTGCCAGTAGAGCCGGGACTGGAACCTACAATGAGCAGTTCTTC CASRAGTGTYNEQFF
TRBD1 TRBJ2-7 TRBV29-1 . TGCAGCGTTGACGGGCAGGGGGCGAGCGAGCAGTACTTC CSVDGQGASEQYF
. TRBJ2-5 TRBV19 . TGTGCCAGTAGCCAAACCAAAGGGACCCAGTACTTC CASSQTKGTQYF
. TRBJ1-2 TRBV10-3 . TGTGCCATCAGTGAGCGGGGGGTGGAGTATGGCTACACCTTC CAISERGVEYGYTF
. TRBJ1-2 TRBV7-2 . TGTGCCAGCAGCACTTTAGGGGTCACGTATGGCTACACCTTC CASSTLGVTYGYTF
TRBD1 TRBJ1-2 TRBV20-1 . TGCAGTGCTACCCGACAGGGGGCGGGTGGCTACACCTTC CSATRQGAGGYTF
. TRBJ1-6 TRBV19 few TGTGCCAGTACGGCGGGAGAATATAATTCACCCCTCCACTTT CASTAGEYNSPLHF
. TRBJ1-1 TRBV2 . TGTGACAGCAGCTATCGACAGAAGTGGGACACTGAAGCTTTCTTT CDSSYRQKWDTEAFF
. TRBJ2-1 TRBV15 once TGTGCCACCAGCAGAGTGGGGGGTTTGGACAATGAGCAGTTCTTC CATSRVGGLDNEQFF
. TRBJ2-3 TRBV25-1 . TGTGCCAGCAGTAAGTCGTGGGGTGCGGAAGATACGCAGTATTTT CASSKSWGAEDTQYF
. TRBJ2-2 TRBV9 . TGTGCCAGCGGGAGGCCGACGAACACCGGGGAGCTGTTTTTT CASGRPTNTGELFF
. TRBJ1-4 TRBV11-2 . TGTGCCAGCAGCTTTGGGATCCCTCCAACTAATGAAAAACTGTTTTTT CASSFGIPPTNEKLFF
. TRBJ1-3 TRBV15 . TGTGCCACCAGCAGAGATAAAAACACCATATATTTT CATSRDKNTIYF
TRBD2 TRBJ2-2 TRBV29-1 few TGCAGCGTTGTACTAGCGTCCGGGGAGCTGTTTTTT CSVVLASGELFF
. TRBJ1-5 TRBV27 few TGTGCCAGCAGTTTGGGGGGGGGTCAGCCCCAGCATTTT CASSLGGGQPQHF
. TRBJ2-7 TRBV6-6 many TGTGCCAGCAGTTACTCGATGTACGGAGACGAGCAGTACTTC CASSYSMYGDEQYF
. TRBJ1-1 TRBV10-3 few TGTGCCATCAGTGGCGACCGGAACACTGAAGCTTTCTTT CAISGDRNTEAFF
. TRBJ1-4 TRBV20-1 . TGCAATGCTATAGCCGTTCCGGCAACTAATGAAAAACTGTTTTTT CNAIAVPATNEKLFF
. TRBJ1-1 TRBV2 . TGTGCCAGCCTGACGAGGAACACTGAAGCTTTCTTT CASLTRNTEAFF
TRBD2 TRBJ2-1 TRBV15 . TGTGCCACCAGCAGAGGTGGGACTAGCGGGGGCCCCTCCTACAATGAGCAGTTCTTC CATSRGGTSGGPSYNEQFF